This TCR beta chain was sequenced during a study of blood T cells in healthy people across ages. Findings and caveats of the study: TCR beta diversity tracked closely with naive T cell percentage.

A second roughly 6 to 11 cycle PCR used barcoded and J-beta primers. From the 5' RACE reads, TCRdb called clonotypes with MiXCR, one entry per CDR3 protein. The sample holds about 680,000 distinct CDR3 sequences, roughly 49% seen once. The study recruited healthy Caucasian donors from Russia who were aged about 6 to 95. Germline V lookup: CDR1 SEHNR, CDR2 FQNEAQ (reference sequence). The CDR3 is 16 residues long. Trimming cost V 8 bases and J 2 bases, with 20 bases left between them. Worth noting for this clonotype: Its antigen is as yet unknown.

Sample: blood. The sequence came from a woman aged 55-69 years in good health. The rearrangement uses TRBV7-9 and TRBJ2-3, with D tentatively TRBD1 or TRBD2 (5 bases each). The CDR3 DNA reads TGTGCCAGCTCTATCGTCGGGACCTCTAACACAGATACGCAGTATTTT. The encoded protein is CASSIVGTSNTDTQYF.